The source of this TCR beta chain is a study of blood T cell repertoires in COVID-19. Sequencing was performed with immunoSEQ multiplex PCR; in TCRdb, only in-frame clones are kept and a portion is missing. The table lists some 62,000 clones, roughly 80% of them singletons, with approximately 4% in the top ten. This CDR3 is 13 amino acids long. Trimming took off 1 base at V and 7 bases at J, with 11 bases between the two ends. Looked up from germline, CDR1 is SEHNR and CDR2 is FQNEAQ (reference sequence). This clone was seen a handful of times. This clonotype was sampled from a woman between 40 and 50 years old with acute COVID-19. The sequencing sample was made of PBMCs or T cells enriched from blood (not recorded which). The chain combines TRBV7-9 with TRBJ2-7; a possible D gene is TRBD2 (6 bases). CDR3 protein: CASSLDFRGEQYF. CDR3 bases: TGTGCCAGCAGCTTAGATTTTCGGGGGGAGCAGTACTTC.